The rows below give T cell receptor beta chains drawn from one sample of a study of identical twins. TCRdb ran MiXCR on the 5' RACE reads and lists one entry per CDR3 protein. The table includes some 1,600,000 distinct CDR3 sequences, roughly a third detected once. Material for sequencing was cord blood. These receptors all come from a newborn girl in good health. Each CDR3 is given with its conserved first and last residue. Each record gives: clone size, D gene, V gene, J gene, CDR3 DNA, CDR3 protein. D genes are given only for firm matches. Clone size appears in some rows only: once, few, many, or a class for an expanded clone.

few	TRBD2	TRBV5-1	TRBJ2-3	TGCGCCAGCAGCGGCGGGAGGGCCGTCGATCCGCAGTATTTT	CASSGGRAVDPQYF
few	NA	TRBV5-1	TRBJ1-1	TGCGCCAGCAGCTTGGACAGGGCGGGCACTGAAGCTTTCTTT	CASSLDRAGTEAFF
NA	NA	TRBV27	TRBJ1-4	TGTGCCAGCAGTTTATCCCCGACAGGACTTAATGAAAAACTGTTTTTT	CASSLSPTGLNEKLFF
NA	NA	TRBV20-1	TRBJ1-6	TGCAGTGCTAGACTCTCACCCCTCCACTTT	CSARLSPLHF
many	NA	TRBV7-9	TRBJ2-7	TGTGCCAGCAGCTTAGCTCTGGTGGACGAGCAGTACTTC	CASSLALVDEQYF
few	NA	TRBV20-1	TRBJ1-3	TGCAGTGCTAGAGTTGGGGGCTCTGGAAACACCATATATTTT	CSARVGGSGNTIYF
NA	TRBD2	TRBV2	TRBJ2-7	TGTGCCAGCAGTGAAACTAGCGGGGGGGCCGACGAGCAGTACTTC	CASSETSGGADEQYF
few	TRBD2	TRBV6-2/TRBV6-3	TRBJ2-1	TGTGCCAGCAAGACTAGCGGGAGGGCCGGTGAGCAGTTCTTC	CASKTSGRAGEQFF
many	TRBD2	TRBV13	TRBJ2-1	TGTGCCAGCAGCTTTATGAGCGGGGGGTACTCCTACAATGAGCAGTTCTTC	CASSFMSGGYSYNEQFF
NA	NA	TRBV7-9	TRBJ2-2	TGTGCCAGCAGCTTAGCGTTCCTCACGTGGCCGCAAAACACCGGGGAGCTGTTTTTT	CASSLAFLTWPQNTGELFF
few	NA	TRBV2	TRBJ2-1	TGTGCCAGCATTTCACAGAGGGATGAGCAGTTCTTC	CASISQRDEQFF
NA	NA	TRBV6-2/TRBV6-3	TRBJ2-5	TGTGCCAGCAGTTCTGGACTCTTTGAGCAGTACTTC	CASSSGLFEQYF
few	TRBD1	TRBV4-1	TRBJ2-7	TGCGCCAGCAGCCAAGTAATTCGGACAGGGGCCTACGAGCAGTACTTC	CASSQVIRTGAYEQYF
NA	TRBD2	TRBV5-1	TRBJ2-3	TGCGCCAGCAGCTTCACTAGCGGGAGTCTCAGGGGCACAGATACGCAGTATTTT	CASSFTSGSLRGTDTQYF
NA	NA	TRBV4-1	TRBJ1-4	TGCGCCAGCAGCCCCCTTGGTGGTAGGGTCGGGGAAAAACTGTTTTTT	CASSPLGGRVGEKLFF
NA	NA	TRBV20-1	TRBJ2-7	TGCAGTGCTAGAGATCACAGCCCCTACGAGCAGTACTTC	CSARDHSPYEQYF
NA	NA	TRBV20-1	TRBJ2-1	TGCAGTGCTAGAGTTGCTAGCGCCAGCTCCTACAATGAGCAGTTCTTC	CSARVASASSYNEQFF
NA	NA	TRBV25-1	TRBJ1-2	TGTGCCAGCAGTGAATGGGGCGGGAAAAGGGGGGTTGGCTACACCTTC	CASSEWGGKRGVGYTF